The 26 T cell receptor beta chains in this list originate from one sample, sequenced in a study of response to subunit inactivated influenza vaccine. MiXCR, run by TCRdb on the RT-PCR reads, gives a single entry per CDR3 protein. The sample lists about 620,000 distinct CDR3 sequences; around 11% were seen once. Another study also made use of these data, one on T cells expressing NK-cell markers. That report adds: What made the TCR beta cDNA was 5'RACE template switching with UMIs.

The sample was PBMCs from blood, taken on the day of vaccination. The receptors were sampled from a man aged 50-60 years who received an inactivated influenza vaccine.

This clonotype appeared many times. The gene calls are TRBV5-1 and TRBJ2-3, with TRBD2 matching over 11 bases. Trimming took 0 bases from V and 0 from J; bases not matched to a gene: 3. This CDR3 has 17 residues. Germline-derived CDR1 and CDR2 are SGHRS and YFSETQ. The CDR3 protein is CASSLATSGGSTDTQYF. DNA for the CDR3: TGCGCCAGCAGCTTGGCAACTAGCGGGGGTAGCACAGATACGCAGTATTTT.

In this sample, this clonotype turned up a few times. This rearrangement joins TRBV29-1 to TRBJ2-3; TRBD2 matches at 8 bases. The CDR3 has 13 residues. Germline V lookup: CDR1 SQVTM, CDR2 ANQGSEA. V lost 7 bases to trimming and J lost 1 base; unmatched junction nucleotides: 4. The CDR3 bases are TGCAGCGCCCGGGAGGGGGGCACAGATACGCAGTATTTT. It yields the protein CSAREGGTDTQYF.

Only a few counts were recorded for this clonotype. V and J are TRBV19 and TRBJ2-1, with D possibly TRBD2 on 6 matching bases. V was cut by 3 bases and J by 9 bases, with 9 bases left in between. This CDR3 comprises 12 residues. Germline CDR1 reads LNHDA; CDR2 reads SQIVND (reference sequence). The CDR3 is CASSIQAGEQFF. Here the CDR3 DNA reads TGTGCCAGTAGTATTCAAGCGGGTGAGCAGTTCTTC.

This chain joins TRBV6-2 or TRBV6-3 and TRBJ2-1, with TRBD2 matching 7 bases. V shed 8 bases, J shed 4 bases, and the junction held 14 bases outside the gene matches. This CDR3 is built from 16 residues. The germline V gene has CDR1 MNHEY and CDR2 SVGEGT. The CDR3 nucleotides are TGTGCCAGCGGGGGGGGGGTTGTCAGTTCATACAATGAGCAGTTCTTC. This sequence encodes CASGGGVVSSYNEQFF.

This clonotype occurred a few times. The chain carries TRBV11-1 and TRBJ2-5; weak D call: TRBD2 (6 bases). This CDR3 is 18 amino acids long. CDR1 is SGHAT and CDR2 is FQDESV in the germline V gene (reference sequence). The V end was cut by 2 bases, the J end by 4 bases, with 23 bases between. CDR3 residues: CASSLTFGSGGDLETQYF. The CDR3, as DNA: TGTGCCAGCAGCTTAACGTTTGGTAGCGGCGGGGACCTAGAGACCCAGTACTTC.

This clonotype was seen only a few times. This chain uses TRBV2 with TRBJ2-7; D tentatively fits TRBD1 or TRBD2 (5 bases each). The CDR3 contains 15 residues. The V gene's germline CDR1 is SNHLY and CDR2 FYNNEI. Trimming took off 2 bases at V and 0 bases at J, with 11 bases between the two ends. The CDR3 loop is CASSEFLGTSYEQYF. CDR3 nucleotides: TGTGCCAGCAGTGAATTCTTAGGGACCTCCTACGAGCAGTACTTC. Filled out from reference TRBV2 and TRBJ2-7, the complete variable domain reads EPEVTQTPSHQVTQMGQEVILRCVPISNHLYFYWYRQILGQKVEFLVSFYNNEISEKSEIFDDQFSVERPDGSNFTLKIRSTKLEDSAMYFCASSEFLGTSYEQYFGPGTRLTVT.

This clonotype has more than one count but fewer than ten. The CDR3 loop reads CASSSIRGRQETQYF. The DNA of the CDR3 is TGTGCCAGCAGTTCCATCAGGGGGCGGCAAGAGACCCAGTACTTC. This chain connects TRBV28 to TRBJ2-5; 8 bases align to TRBD1. This CDR3 comprises 15 residues. V lost 4 bases to trimming and J lost 2 bases; unmatched junction nucleotides: 6. CDR1 and CDR2 from the germline V gene are MDHEN and SYDVKM. Variable domain in full (rest from reference TRBV28 and TRBJ2-5): DVKVTQSSRYLVKRTGEKVFLECVQDMDHENMFWYRQDPGLGLRLIYFSYDVKMKEKGDIPEGYSVSREKKERFSLILESASTNQTSMYLCASSSIRGRQETQYFGPGTRLLVL.

CDR3 loop: CASSNGDSEKTQYF. In DNA form, the CDR3 reads TGTGCCAGCAGCAACGGGGACTCCGAGAAGACCCAGTACTTC. The rearrangement uses TRBV12-3 or TRBV12-4 and TRBJ2-5; tentative D call: TRBD2 (6 bases). The CDR3 length is 14 residues. V gave up 6 bases and J gave up 6 bases, with 17 bases separating them.

In its sample, this clonotype was seen many times. The chain is built from TRBV10-3 and TRBJ2-3; no definite D call. Trimming stripped 2 bases from V and 4 bases from J, with 16 bases between. Germline V gene sequence: CDR1 ENHRY, CDR2 SYGVKD. The CDR3 covers 16 residues. DNA of the CDR3: TGTGCCATCAGTGAGGTGCTCGGGTTCCTCGCAGATACGCAGTATTTT. It specifies CAISEVLGFLADTQYF.

This clonotype appeared a few times. The chain uses TRBV20-1 and TRBJ2-1, with 7 bases fitting TRBD2. Germline values: CDR1 DFQATT, CDR2 SNEGSKA (reference sequence). Trimming at V came to 3 bases and at J to 3 bases, leaving 5 bases not matched to a gene. The CDR3 has 14 amino acids. CDR3 DNA: TGCAGTGCTAGCAGACTAGCAAACTACAATGAGCAGTTCTTC. Protein product: CSASRLANYNEQFF.

This chain connects TRBV5-1 to TRBJ2-6; D is unresolved. Germline lookup yields CDR1 SGHRS and CDR2 YFSETQ. Trimming pared 0 bases from V and 3 bases from J, leaving 1 base between. The CDR3 spans 13 residues. The CDR3 nucleotides read TGCGCCAGCAGCTTGGATGGGGCCAACGTCCTGACTTTC. It codes for CASSLDGANVLTF.

The chain recombines TRBV12-3 or TRBV12-4 with TRBJ2-5; D gene uncertain. The CDR3 is made up of 15 amino acids. V was cut by 6 bases and J by 5 bases, with 19 bases left in between. DNA for the CDR3: TGTGCCAGCAGCCCACCCGGCCGGGCTGTGGAGACCCAGTACTTC. It encodes CASSPPGRAVETQYF.

This sequence joins TRBV27 and TRBJ1-1; D is ambiguous. Per germline, CDR1 MNHEY and CDR2 SMNVEV (reference sequence). V was clipped by 0 bases and J by 0 bases, with 8 bases between them. The CDR3 covers 15 residues. The CDR3: CASSLSPGMNTEAFF. The CDR3 DNA is TGTGCCAGCAGTTTATCTCCAGGCATGAACACTGAAGCTTTCTTT.

The chain links TRBV5-1 to TRBJ1-1, with D uncertain. V lost 7 bases, J lost 1 base, and 11 bases lay in between. Germline V gives CDR1 SGHRS, CDR2 YFSETQ. CDR3 length equals 13 residues. CDR3 in DNA: TGCGCCAGCGGTTGGGCAGAGAACACTGAAGCTTTCTTT. It codes for CASGWAENTEAFF. Filled out from reference TRBV5-1 and TRBJ1-1, the complete variable domain reads KAGVTQTPRYLIKTRGQQVTLSCSPISGHRSVSWYQQTPGQGLQFLFEYFSETQRNKGNFPGRFSGRQFSNSRSEMNVSTLELGDSALYLCASGWAENTEAFFGQGTRLTVV.

V is TRBV14 and J is TRBJ1-5, with 7 bases lining up with TRBD1. Germline CDR1 reads SGHDN; CDR2 reads FVKESK. V shed 2 bases and J 0 bases; nucleotides not matched to a gene: 10. The CDR3 contains 18 residues. CDR3 in amino acids: CASSQFRDSWNSNQPQHF. The DNA for the CDR3 is TGTGCCAGCAGCCAATTCCGGGACAGTTGGAATAGCAATCAGCCCCAGCATTTT. Filled out from reference TRBV14 and TRBJ1-5, the complete variable domain reads EAGVTQFPSHSVIEKGQTVTLRCDPISGHDNLYWYRRVMGKEIKFLLHFVKESKQDESGMPNNRFLAERTGGTYSTLKVQPAELEDSGVYFCASSQFRDSWNSNQPQHFGDGTRLSIL.

This clonotype was observed a few times. The chain has TRBV7-9 and TRBJ2-7; 11 nucleotides line up with TRBD2. V shed 5 bases and J 2 bases; nucleotides not matched to a gene: 5. The CDR3 spans 15 residues. Per germline, CDR1 SEHNR and CDR2 FQNEAQ (reference sequence). Here the CDR3 DNA reads TGTGCCAGCAGCGTTACTAGCGGGGGACCCTACGAGCAGTACTTC. It encodes CASSVTSGGPYEQYF.

As concerns this clonotype: A much larger clone lies a single base off, so this may be a read error. The chain is built from TRBV4-1 and TRBJ2-1, with D possibly being TRBD1 (5 bases). CDR3 size: 14 residues. Germline CDR1 and CDR2: MGHRA and YSYEKL. The CDR3 spells CTSSPGLDRNEQFF. In nucleotides, the CDR3 is TGCACCAGCAGCCCAGGGTTAGATCGAAATGAGCAGTTCTTC.

This clonotype was picked up a small number of times. V and J are TRBV28 and TRBJ2-5; 15 bases line up with TRBD2. CDR1 is MDHEN, CDR2 SYDVKM, per germline. J lost 4 bases, V lost 6 bases, and 6 bases had no gene match. This CDR3 contains 16 residues. The CDR3 DNA is TGTGCCAGCAGAGGTGGACTAGCGGGAGGGCGAGAGACCCAGTACTTC. This gives the protein CASRGGLAGGRETQYF.

This clonotype was counted between two and nine times. The chain links TRBV21-1 to TRBJ2-3; the D call in the table, TRBD1, was not verified against the DNA. TRBV21-1 is annotated as a pseudogene. The CDR3 spans 14 residues. The CDR3 DNA reads TGTGCCAGCAGCAGGCGCGGACGTCGGGGTACGCAGTATTTT. Translated: CASSRRGRRGTQYF.

This clonotype was counted only a few times. J is TRBJ1-2 and V is TRBV4-3; D is possibly TRBD1 (5 bases). Trimming shortened V by 3 bases and J by 6 bases, and 17 bases separated the two germline ends. The germline V gene encodes CDR1 LGHNA and CDR2 YSLEER. The CDR3 runs to 15 residues. CDR3 coding DNA: TGCGCCAGCAGCCATTACGGGTCCCAAGGGGATGGCTACACCTTC. Translated: CASSHYGSQGDGYTF.

The chain uses TRBV20-1 and TRBJ2-7; D gene unclear. Deletions cut 3 bases from V and 3 bases from J, with 12 bases between. The germline CDR1 and CDR2 sequences are DFQATT and SNEGSKA (reference sequence). This CDR3 contains 13 residues. The CDR3, as DNA: TGCAGTGCTAGCCCCGGGTTAAACTACGAGCAGTACTTC. Encoded protein: CSASPGLNYEQYF.

This clonotype was found a few times. The rearrangement joins TRBV4-3 to TRBJ2-7; D is unclear. The ends were cut back, 4 bases at V and 3 bases at J, with 10 bases in the middle. Germline V lookup: CDR1 LGHNA, CDR2 YSLEER. The CDR3 totals 13 residues. CDR3 nucleotide sequence: TGCGCCAGCAGCCCCCGGCAGGTCTACGAGCAGTACTTC. It specifies CASSPRQVYEQYF.

This sequence joins TRBV11-2 and TRBJ1-1; TRBD1 might be the D (5 bases). The CDR3 sequence is 11 residues long. V lost 5 bases, J lost 9 bases, and 10 bases lay in between. Germline CDR1 SGHAT, CDR2 FQNNGV. In DNA form, the CDR3 reads TGTGCCAGCAGCGCCTTGGACAAAGCTTTCTTT. Protein: CASSALDKAFF.

At least ten counts were recorded for this clonotype. The chain has TRBV9 and TRBJ2-7; 9 positions agree with TRBD2. Looked up from germline, CDR1 is SGDLS and CDR2 is YYNGEE. Trimming cost V 4 bases and J 2 bases; bases outside gene matches: 7. This CDR3 is 15 amino acids long. The CDR3 sequence is CASSQGERGAYEQYF. The CDR3 DNA reads as TGTGCCAGCAGCCAGGGGGAGCGGGGGGCCTACGAGCAGTACTTC.

This clonotype was recorded a few times. An end of the junction does not agree with germline; a read error may underlie this. V and J are TRBV6-2 or TRBV6-3 and TRBJ2-3; 10 nucleotides line up with TRBD2. CDR3 length: 14 amino acids. Germline-derived CDR1 and CDR2 are MNHEY and SVGEGT. CDR3 amino acids: CAGSGRVRPNTQYF. CDR3 nucleotides: TGTGCCGGCAGCGGGAGGGTCCGACCGAATACGCAGTATTTT.

The gene calls are TRBV24-1 and TRBJ2-1; TRBD2 might be the D (6 bases). The CDR3 runs to 16 residues. V lost 3 bases, J lost 0 bases, and 11 bases lay in between. The V gene's germline CDR1 is KGHDR and CDR2 SFDVKD. CDR3 in amino acids: CATSDGRISSYNEQFF. DNA for the CDR3: TGTGCCACCAGTGATGGGAGGATAAGCTCCTACAATGAGCAGTTCTTC.